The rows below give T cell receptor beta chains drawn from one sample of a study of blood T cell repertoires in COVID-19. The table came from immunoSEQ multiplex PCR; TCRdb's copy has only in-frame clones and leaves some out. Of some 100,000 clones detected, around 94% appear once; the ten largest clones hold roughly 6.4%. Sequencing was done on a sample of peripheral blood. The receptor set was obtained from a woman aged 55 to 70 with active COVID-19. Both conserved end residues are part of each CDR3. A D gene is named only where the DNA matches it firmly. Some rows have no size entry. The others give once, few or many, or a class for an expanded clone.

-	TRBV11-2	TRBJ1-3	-	TGTGCCAGCAGCCGTGACAGATTTACTGGAAACACCATATATTTT	CASSRDRFTGNTIYF
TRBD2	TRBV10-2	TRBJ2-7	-	TGCGCCAGCAGTGAGTACGGGGGGAAGGCCCCCTACGAGCAGTACTTC	CASSEYGGKAPYEQYF
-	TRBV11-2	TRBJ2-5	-	TGTGCCAGCAGCTTAGTGCGGGACGGGACCCAGTACTTC	CASSLVRDGTQYF
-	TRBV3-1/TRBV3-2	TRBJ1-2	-	TGTGCCAGCAGCCAAGACTTGGCAGGTGTCTATGGCTACACCTTC	CASSQDLAGVYGYTF
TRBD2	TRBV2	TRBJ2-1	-	TGTGCCAGCAGTTACCCTCTAGCGGGGGCATACAATGAGCAGTTCTTC	CASSYPLAGAYNEQFF
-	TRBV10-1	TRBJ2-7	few	TGCGCCAGCAGTGAGTGGGCCGCTAAGGACAACCAGTACTTC	CASSEWAAKDNQYF
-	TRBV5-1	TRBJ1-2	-	TGCGCCAGCAGAGGGAGGGTCTCTGCTAACTATGGCTACACCTTC	CASRGRVSANYGYTF
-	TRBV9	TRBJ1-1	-	TGTGCCAGCAGCGTAGCCGGGATGGCCACTGAAGCTTTCTTT	CASSVAGMATEAFF
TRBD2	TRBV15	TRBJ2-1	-	TGTGCCACCAGCAGAGGGCGGACTAGCGGGGGGGCCGGTGAGCAGTTCTTC	CATSRGRTSGGAGEQFF
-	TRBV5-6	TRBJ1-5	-	TGTGCCAGCAGCTTGGCGGGGGGGGGCAATCAGCCCCAGCATTTT	CASSLAGGGNQPQHF
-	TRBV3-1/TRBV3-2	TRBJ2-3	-	TGTGCCAGCAGCCAAGCCGGACTTCGTAAGGGTACGCAGTATTTT	CASSQAGLRKGTQYF
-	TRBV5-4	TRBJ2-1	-	TGTGCCAGCAGCTTGGACGGGTACAATGAGCAGTTCTTC	CASSLDGYNEQFF
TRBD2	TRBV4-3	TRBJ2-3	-	TGCGCCAGCAGCCAGGATACTAGCGCGAGAGGCACAGATACGCAGTATTTT	CASSQDTSARGTDTQYF
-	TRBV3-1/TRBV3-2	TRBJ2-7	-	TGTGCCAGCAGCCAGGACTACTGGGGCAGTACCTACGAGCAGTACTTC	CASSQDYWGSTYEQYF
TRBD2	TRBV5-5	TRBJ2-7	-	TGTGCCAGCAGCTTATGGACTAGCGGGAGGAGGAACGAGCAGTACTTC	CASSLWTSGRRNEQYF
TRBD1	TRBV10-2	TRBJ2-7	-	TGCGCCAGCAGTGAATTTGGGACAGGGTCCTACGAGCAGTACTTC	CASSEFGTGSYEQYF
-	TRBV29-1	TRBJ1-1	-	TGCAGCGTTGAACGTGGCGAAATGAGGGTTCGGCCCTTGGCTTTCTTT	CSVERGEMRVRPLAFF
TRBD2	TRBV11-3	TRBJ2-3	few	TGTGCCAGCAGCTCGCGACTAGCGGGGGGCGCAGATACGCAGTATTTT	CASSSRLAGGADTQYF